A single sample gave rise to the 23 T cell receptor beta chains below, sequenced in a study of T cells in Graves' hyperthyroidism and ophthalmopathy. Using RNA transcripts as the source, TCR beta CDR3 regions were amplified. HTBI primers were used for first-round RT-PCR of the TCR CDR3. TCRdb analysed the multiplex PCR reads with MiXCR anew, one entry per CDR3 protein. The top ten clones hold about two fifths of a sample with fewer than 650,000 distinct CDR3 sequences, over 35% of them seen once. Sequencing used peripheral blood or thyroid tissue (not recorded which). The receptors originated from an adult woman with Graves' disease, either hyperthyroidism or ophthalmopathy (not recorded which).

V usage is TRBV15 and J usage is TRBJ1-6; TRBD1 might be the D (6 bases). Trimming took off 0 bases at V and 9 bases at J, with 9 bases between the two ends. The CDR3 consists of 14 residues. Germline-derived CDR1 and CDR2 are LNHNV and YYDKDF (reference sequence). CDR3 protein: CATSRDEQGSPLHF. CDR3 in DNA: TGTGCCACCAGCAGAGACGAACAGGGTTCACCCCTCCACTTT.

V usage is TRBV7-4 and J usage is TRBJ1-5; 12 positions match TRBD1. The V gene's germline CDR1 is SGHVT and CDR2 SQSDAQ. This CDR3 is 13 amino acids long. V dropped 5 bases and J dropped 8; count of bases not matched to a gene: 1. The CDR3: CASSGTGGEPQHF. CDR3 in DNA: TGTGCCAGCAGCGGGACAGGGGGCGAGCCCCAGCATTTT.

The chain uses TRBV27 and TRBJ1-2; no clear D. The V and J ends lost 7 bases and 2 bases respectively, with 11 bases between them. The germline V gene encodes CDR1 MNHEY and CDR2 SMNVEV (reference sequence). CDR3 size: 13 residues. The CDR3 coding sequence is TGTGCCAGCACCCCGGGCCCGAACTATGGCTACACCTTC. Amino acids: CASTPGPNYGYTF.

The chain has TRBV14 and TRBJ2-2; maybe TRBD1 (6 bases). Trimming removed 4 bases at V and 6 bases at J, with 18 bases between. Germline lookup yields CDR1 SGHDN and CDR2 FVKESK. This CDR3 spans 16 amino acids. CDR3 residues: CASSPPWDIGAGELFF. The CDR3 DNA sequence: TGTGCCAGCAGCCCCCCCTGGGACATTGGGGCCGGGGAGCTGTTTTTT.

The rearrangement links TRBV2 to TRBJ2-7; D remains ambiguous. This CDR3 has 13 residues. V was pared by 3 bases and J by 2 bases, with 8 bases between. From germline, CDR1 is SNHLY and CDR2 FYNNEI. The CDR3 nucleotides are TGTGCCAGCAGTGACGTGGTGGCCTACGAGCAGTACTTC. Its translation: CASSDVVAYEQYF.

The genes are TRBV19 and TRBJ2-7; 8 nucleotides align to TRBD2. CDR3 length: 14 amino acids. Germline CDR1 is LNHDA and CDR2 is SQIVND (reference sequence). With 2 bases clipped from V and 3 bases from J, the junction kept 3 bases outside the gene matches. This CDR3 reads CASSIMAGGYEQYF. The CDR3 DNA is TGTGCCAGTAGTATAATGGCGGGAGGCTACGAGCAGTACTTC.

V is TRBV20-1 and J is TRBJ2-5; D may be TRBD2 (5 bases). V was trimmed by 1 base and J by 4 bases, leaving 13 bases between them. Germline CDR1 is DFQATT and CDR2 is SNEGSKA (reference sequence). This CDR3 comprises 14 residues. CDR3 amino acids: CSARGGVARETQYF. DNA of the CDR3: TGCAGTGCTAGAGGTGGGGTAGCGCGAGAGACCCAGTACTTC.

This clonotype occurred a few times. The chain is built from TRBV19 and TRBJ2-6; 7 bases map to TRBD1. CDR1 LNHDA and CDR2 SQIVND come from the germline V gene (reference sequence). The trim removed 11 bases at V and 0 bases at J, leaving 7 bases unmatched. The CDR3 has 15 residues. The CDR3 reads CAVRDSISGANVLTF. As DNA, the CDR3 is TGTGCCGTCCGGGACAGCATCTCTGGGGCCAACGTCCTGACTTTC.

This clonotype was recorded at least ten times. The chain combines TRBV5-1 with TRBJ1-1; 8 nucleotides agree with TRBD1. V lost 0 bases to trimming and J lost 4 bases; unmatched junction nucleotides: 8. This CDR3 region has 16 residues. CDR1 is SGHRS, CDR2 YFSETQ, per germline. The CDR3 nucleotides read TGCGCCAGCAGCTTGGCCGCAGGGGGCGCTTCCACTGAAGCTTTCTTT. It translates to CASSLAAGGASTEAFF.

V is TRBV24-1 and J is TRBJ2-6; D gene ambiguous. This CDR3 spans 15 amino acids. Trimming left V 3 bases short and J 0 bases short, with 5 bases between. Germline-derived CDR1 and CDR2 are KGHDR and SFDVKD. CDR3 nucleotide sequence: TGTGCCACCAGTGATCACAGCTCTGGGGCCAACGTCCTGACTTTC. Amino acid sequence: CATSDHSSGANVLTF.

This clonotype was counted many times. This chain links TRBV19 with TRBJ1-5; D may be TRBD1 (6 bases). With 7 bases removed from V and 5 bases from J, the gap between germline ends came to 18 bases. CDR1 and CDR2 (germline): LNHDA, SQIVND (reference sequence). This CDR3 has 15 residues. The CDR3 DNA is TGTGCCAGTACGTGGGTGGCAGGGGTGGATCAGCCCCAGCATTTT. Translating gives CASTWVAGVDQPQHF.

This clonotype came up many times. The chain combines TRBV7-2 with TRBJ2-7; 10 bases line up with TRBD1. Germline V gives CDR1 SGHTA, CDR2 FQGNSA. The V gene end was trimmed by 5 bases and the J gene end by 4 bases; junction bases not matched to a gene: 14. The CDR3 sequence is 17 residues long. CDR3 in DNA: TGTGCCAGCAGCCCGAGCCCGACAGGGGGCAAACCTTACGAGCAGTACTTC. Protein: CASSPSPTGGKPYEQYF.

The chain combines TRBV19 with TRBJ1-5; 7 nucleotides line up with TRBD1. There are 15 residues in the CDR3. The germline V gene encodes CDR1 LNHDA and CDR2 SQIVND (reference sequence). V lost 5 bases to trimming and J lost 7 bases; unmatched junction nucleotides: 11. The CDR3 region has the DNA TGTGCCAGTAGTTCGCCACTGACAGGGCAACAGCCCCAGCATTTT. Translating gives CASSSPLTGQQPQHF.

The chain joins TRBV25-1 to TRBJ1-2, with D possibly being TRBD1 (5 bases). Germline assignment: CDR1 MGHDK and CDR2 SYGVNS. V gave up 8 bases and J gave up 4 bases, with 14 bases separating them. The CDR3 loop spans 13 amino acids. The CDR3, as DNA: TGTGCCAGCTGGGGCAGTCGATTCTATGGCTACACCTTC. It encodes CASWGSRFYGYTF.

This rearrangement joins TRBV20-1 to TRBJ1-5; 9 nucleotides line up with TRBD1. The CDR3 totals 13 residues. The V and J ends lost 3 bases and 4 bases, in that order; junction bases with no gene match: 1. The germline gives CDR1 DFQATT, CDR2 SNEGSKA (reference sequence). CDR3 loop: CSASGTGNQPQHF. The CDR3 DNA sequence: TGCAGTGCTAGCGGGACAGGGAATCAGCCCCAGCATTTT.

The chain combines TRBV20-1 with TRBJ2-7; TRBD1 matches 9 bases. The trim removed 2 bases at V and 6 bases at J, leaving 11 bases unmatched. From germline, CDR1 is DFQATT and CDR2 SNEGSKA (reference sequence). The CDR3 totals 15 residues. The CDR3 DNA reads as TGCAGTGCTAGATGGGACAGGGTATTAGCGGGCGAGCAGTACTTC. This gives the protein CSARWDRVLAGEQYF.

The chain has TRBV5-1 and TRBJ2-7; no clear D. This CDR3 region has 13 residues. CDR1 is SGHRS, CDR2 YFSETQ, per germline. Trimming stripped 0 bases from V and 6 bases from J, with 10 bases between. CDR3 sequence reads: CASSLGEGPEQYF. The CDR3 coding sequence is TGCGCCAGCAGCTTGGGTGAAGGCCCCGAGCAGTACTTC.

This clonotype occurred a few times. The V gene is TRBV7-9, the J gene TRBJ1-6; D gene uncertain. This CDR3 is 14 amino acids long. V was cut by 1 base and J by 8 bases, with 9 bases left in between. Looked up from germline, CDR1 is SEHNR and CDR2 is FQNEAQ (reference sequence). CDR3 sequence: CASSLGQDYSPLHF. For the CDR3, the DNA is TGTGCCAGCAGCTTAGGGCAGGATTATTCACCCCTCCACTTT.

This clonotype appeared a few times. The J gene is TRBJ2-7, the V gene TRBV10-3, with D possibly being TRBD2 (5 bases). Trimming cost V 11 bases and J 5 bases, with 16 bases left between them. Looked up from germline, CDR1 is ENHRY and CDR2 is SYGVKD. The CDR3 has 12 amino acids. The CDR3 coding sequence is TGTGCCGCCGGACGGGGTATCGACGAGCAGTACTTC. It specifies CAAGRGIDEQYF.

The chain employs TRBV9 and TRBJ2-2; 7 bases fit TRBD2. V was clipped by 5 bases and J by 4 bases; unmatched bases: 11. CDR3 length: 16 residues. Per the germline V gene, CDR1 is SGDLS and CDR2 is YYNGEE. CDR3 bases: TGTGCCAGCAGTGTCAGCGGGAAACCGGGCACCGGGGAGCTGTTTTTT. Its protein product is CASSVSGKPGTGELFF.

This chain joins TRBV20-1 and TRBJ1-2; maybe TRBD1 (5 bases). The V and J ends lost 6 bases and 6 bases respectively, with 26 bases between them. Germline assignment: CDR1 DFQATT and CDR2 SNEGSKA (reference sequence). This CDR3 region has 16 residues. CDR3 sequence: CSARLAGVTGDDGYTF. Here the CDR3 DNA reads TGCAGTGCCCGTCTAGCGGGAGTTACCGGGGACGATGGCTACACCTTC.

This chain joins TRBV29-1 and TRBJ1-2; 8 bases match TRBD1. The V segment lost 8 bases and the J segment 2 bases; nucleotides outside the gene matches: 13. Germline V lookup: CDR1 SQVTM, CDR2 ANQGSEA. CDR3 size: 15 residues. The DNA of the CDR3 is TGCAGCTCACAGACAGGGGACAGTGTAAACTATGGCTACACCTTC. As protein: CSSQTGDSVNYGYTF.

This clonotype was recorded a few times. The rearrangement joins TRBV7-9 to TRBJ1-1; D is unclear. V gave up 5 bases and J gave up 7 bases, with 11 bases separating them. The CDR3 is made up of 12 amino acids. Germline CDR1 and CDR2: SEHNR and FQNEAQ (reference sequence). CDR3 residues: CASSPSMNEAFF. For the CDR3, the DNA is TGTGCCAGCAGCCCCTCCATGAATGAAGCTTTCTTT. Drawing the rest from reference TRBV7-9 and TRBJ1-1, the complete variable domain is DTGVSQNPRHKITKRGQNVTFRCDPISEHNRLYWYRQTLGQGPEFLTYFQNEAQLEKSRLLSDRFSAERPKGSFSTLEIQRTEQGDSAMYLCASSPSMNEAFFGQGTRLTVV.